This is a list of T cell receptor beta chains from one sample in a study of T cells in Graves' hyperthyroidism and ophthalmopathy. TCRdb analysed the multiplex PCR reads with MiXCR anew, one entry per CDR3 protein. The sample includes about half a million distinct CDR3 sequences, under 25% of them seen just once. The sample consisted of blood. Receptors originate from a man between 18 and 35 years old with Graves' hyperthyroidism. Each CDR3 is given with its conserved first and last residue. D genes are given only for firm matches. Clone size appears in some rows only: once, few, many, or a class for an expanded clone.

J: TRBJ1-6; D: .; size: .; V: TRBV30; CDR3: CAWSAWTPSSYNSPLHF; DNA: TGTGCCTGGAGTGCTTGGACACCAAGCTCCTATAATTCACCCCTCCACTTT
J: TRBJ1-2; D: .; size: few; V: TRBV6-1; CDR3: CASFWGLDGYTF; DNA: TGTGCCAGCTTTTGGGGGCTTGATGGCTACACCTTC
J: TRBJ2-7; D: .; size: few; V: TRBV19; CDR3: CARRGNSYEQYF; DNA: TGTGCCCGCCGGGGCAACTCCTACGAGCAGTACTTC
J: TRBJ1-1; D: TRBD1; size: few; V: TRBV7-2; CDR3: CASSLALGQGSTEAFF; DNA: TGTGCCAGCAGCTTAGCATTGGGACAGGGGAGCACTGAAGCTTTCTTT
J: TRBJ1-2; D: TRBD1; size: many; V: TRBV13; CDR3: CASSPYGTGRSWDYGYTF; DNA: TGTGCCAGCAGCCCCTACGGGACAGGGAGAAGCTGGGACTATGGCTACACCTTC
J: TRBJ2-7; D: TRBD1; size: .; V: TRBV12-3/TRBV12-4; CDR3: CASSSDRDQQYF; DNA: TGTGCCAGCAGCTCGGACAGGGATCAGCAGTACTTC
J: TRBJ1-1; D: .; size: many; V: TRBV30; CDR3: CAGISNTEAFF; DNA: TGTGCCGGAATAAGTAACACTGAAGCTTTCTTT
J: TRBJ1-1; D: TRBD1; size: .; V: TRBV10-3; CDR3: CAISAGGSVTEAFF; DNA: TGTGCCATCAGCGCAGGGGGCTCGGTGACTGAAGCTTTCTTT
J: TRBJ2-2; D: TRBD2; size: many; V: TRBV6-1; CDR3: CASSPPAAGGTGELFF; DNA: TGTGCCAGCAGTCCCCCCGCAGCGGGGGGCACCGGGGAGCTGTTTTTT
J: TRBJ2-7; D: .; size: many; V: TRBV5-1; CDR3: CASSLVNRDSYEQYF; DNA: TGCGCCAGCAGCTTGGTCAACAGGGACTCCTACGAGCAGTACTTC
J: TRBJ2-7; D: .; size: many; V: TRBV15; CDR3: CATSRDKQGWSYEQYF; DNA: TGTGCCACCAGCAGAGATAAGCAGGGGTGGTCCTACGAGCAGTACTTC
J: TRBJ2-7; D: TRBD2; size: .; V: TRBV12-5; CDR3: CASGATSGHNSYEQYF; DNA: TGTGCTAGTGGTGCAACTAGCGGACACAACTCCTACGAGCAGTACTTC
J: TRBJ2-4; D: .; size: few; V: TRBV29-1; CDR3: CSVDGGNLAKNIQYF; DNA: TGCAGCGTTGACGGAGGTAACTTAGCCAAAAACATTCAGTACTTC
J: TRBJ2-5; D: .; size: .; V: TRBV20-1; CDR3: CSAKLQGKETQYF; DNA: TGCAGTGCTAAGCTTCAGGGAAAGGAGACCCAGTACTTC
J: TRBJ2-5; D: .; size: many; V: TRBV14; CDR3: CASSPLREPGETQYF; DNA: TGTGCCAGCAGCCCACTCCGGGAGCCCGGAGAGACCCAGTACTTC
J: TRBJ1-2; D: TRBD1; size: many; V: TRBV19; CDR3: CASSEYRGDGYTF; DNA: TGTGCCAGTAGTGAGTACAGGGGGGACGGCTACACCTTC
J: TRBJ1-1; D: .; size: .; V: TRBV12-3/TRBV12-4; CDR3: CASSFAENTDAFF; DNA: TGTGCCAGCAGTTTTGCGGAGAACACTGATGCTTTCTTT
J: TRBJ2-2; D: .; size: many; V: TRBV12-3/TRBV12-4; CDR3: CASTESRGMIGGTGELFF; DNA: TGTGCCAGCACCGAAAGCCGGGGAATGATAGGTGGGACCGGGGAGCTGTTTTTT
J: TRBJ1-2; D: .; size: many; V: TRBV19; CDR3: CASSYRAVRAETGYTF; DNA: TGTGCCAGTAGTTACAGGGCCGTCCGCGCAGAGACTGGCTACACCTTC
J: TRBJ2-7; D: .; size: few; V: TRBV4-1; CDR3: CASSRLGQEAYEQYF; DNA: TGCGCCAGCAGCCGCTTGGGACAAGAGGCCTACGAGCAGTACTTC
J: TRBJ2-2; D: TRBD1; size: many; V: TRBV5-5; CDR3: CASSAGTGETGELFF; DNA: TGTGCCAGCAGCGCCGGGACAGGGGAAACCGGGGAGCTGTTTTTT
J: TRBJ1-1; D: .; size: few; V: TRBV25-1; CDR3: CASRESRGWQTEAFF; DNA: TGTGCCAGCAGGGAATCCCGAGGGTGGCAGACTGAAGCTTTCTTT
J: TRBJ1-5; D: .; size: .; V: TRBV19; CDR3: CASSSIGPNQPQHF; DNA: TGTGCCAGTAGTTCCATCGGCCCCAATCAGCCCCAGCATTTT
J: TRBJ2-5; D: TRBD2; size: many; V: TRBV3-1; CDR3: CASSQEGEGRKTQYF; DNA: TGTGCCAGCAGCCAGGAAGGGGAGGGGAGAAAGACCCAGTACTTC
J: TRBJ2-7; D: .; size: few; V: TRBV20-1; CDR3: CSARDLGEGVPLREQYF; DNA: TGCAGTGCTAGAGATCTGGGGGAAGGGGTCCCCCTCCGCGAGCAGTACTTC
J: TRBJ2-7; D: TRBD1; size: .; V: TRBV30; CDR3: CAWAQGQVSYEQYF; DNA: TGTGCCTGGGCCCAGGGACAGGTATCCTACGAGCAGTACTTC
J: TRBJ2-2; D: .; size: many; V: TRBV20-1; CDR3: CSAREAGVVAGELFF; DNA: TGCAGTGCTAGAGAGGCAGGGGTAGTAGCCGGGGAGCTGTTTTTT
J: TRBJ2-7; D: .; size: many; V: TRBV28; CDR3: CASGPQYF; DNA: TGTGCCAGCGGGCCTCAGTACTTC
J: TRBJ1-2; D: .; size: many; V: TRBV19; CDR3: CASSIGVGTGYTF; DNA: TGTGCCAGTAGTATTGGGGTCGGGACCGGCTACACCTTC
J: TRBJ1-1; D: .; size: .; V: TRBV5-1; CDR3: CASSLAMMGQGHTEAFF; DNA: TGCGCCAGCAGCTTGGCGATGATGGGACAAGGTCACACTGAAGCTTTCTTT
J: TRBJ1-1; D: .; size: many; V: TRBV6-1; CDR3: CASSERLLNTEAFF; DNA: TGTGCCAGCAGTGAGAGGCTTTTGAACACTGAAGCTTTCTTT
J: TRBJ1-2; D: .; size: many; V: TRBV12-3/TRBV12-4; CDR3: CASTLLGLPGYTF; DNA: TGTGCCAGCACCTTACTAGGGCTGCCTGGCTACACCTTC
J: TRBJ1-2; D: .; size: many; V: TRBV12-3/TRBV12-4; CDR3: CASSFSGETYGYTF; DNA: TGTGCCAGCAGTTTTTCGGGGGAAACGTATGGCTACACCTTC
J: TRBJ1-1; D: .; size: .; V: TRBV30; CDR3: CAWRAGSNTEAFF; DNA: TGTGCCTGGAGGGCCGGATCGAATACTGAAGCTTTCTTT
J: TRBJ1-1; D: TRBD1; size: many; V: TRBV11-2; CDR3: CASSPGQGGRFRTEAFF; DNA: TGTGCCAGCAGCCCAGGACAGGGGGGGCGGTTTCGCACTGAAGCTTTCTTT
J: TRBJ2-7; D: TRBD2; size: many; V: TRBV12-3/TRBV12-4; CDR3: CASSPGGRLSYEQYF; DNA: TGTGCCAGCAGCCCCGGCGGGAGGCTGTCCTACGAGCAGTACTTC
J: TRBJ2-7; D: .; size: .; V: TRBV12-3/TRBV12-4; CDR3: CASSHPGQPPYEQYF; DNA: TGTGCCAGCAGCCATCCAGGACAGCCGCCCTACGAGCAGTACTTC
J: TRBJ1-1; D: .; size: .; V: TRBV12-3/TRBV12-4; CDR3: CASRDGPNTEAFF; DNA: TGTGCCAGCAGGGACGGCCCGAACACTGAAGCTTTCTTT
J: TRBJ2-2; D: TRBD2; size: .; V: TRBV29-1; CDR3: CSVVLAGDNTGELFF; DNA: TGCAGCGTTGTCTTAGCGGGGGACAACACCGGGGAGCTGTTTTTT
J: TRBJ1-1; D: .; size: .; V: TRBV28; CDR3: CASTPGAGNTEAFF; DNA: TGTGCCAGCACCCCGGGGGCCGGAAACACTGAAGCTTTCTTT
J: TRBJ1-2; D: .; size: .; V: TRBV6-1; CDR3: CASRDKDRTRSYGYTF; DNA: TGTGCCAGCAGGGATAAGGACCGGACTAGGTCCTATGGCTACACCTTC
J: TRBJ2-2; D: .; size: .; V: TRBV9; CDR3: CASSGGVVGGELFF; DNA: TGTGCCAGCAGTGGCGGGGTGGTTGGGGGGGAGCTGTTTTTT
J: TRBJ1-5; D: .; size: many; V: TRBV18; CDR3: CASSPADAQPQHF; DNA: TGTGCCAGCTCCCCGGCGGATGCTCAGCCCCAGCATTTT
J: TRBJ1-1; D: TRBD1; size: many; V: TRBV12-3/TRBV12-4; CDR3: CASSLRQGVGMNTEAFF; DNA: TGTGCCAGCAGTTTACGGCAGGGGGTAGGCATGAACACTGAAGCTTTCTTT
J: TRBJ1-1; D: TRBD1; size: many; V: TRBV4-1; CDR3: CASSQTGGTNTEAFF; DNA: TGCGCCAGCAGCCAAACAGGGGGAACTAACACTGAAGCTTTCTTT